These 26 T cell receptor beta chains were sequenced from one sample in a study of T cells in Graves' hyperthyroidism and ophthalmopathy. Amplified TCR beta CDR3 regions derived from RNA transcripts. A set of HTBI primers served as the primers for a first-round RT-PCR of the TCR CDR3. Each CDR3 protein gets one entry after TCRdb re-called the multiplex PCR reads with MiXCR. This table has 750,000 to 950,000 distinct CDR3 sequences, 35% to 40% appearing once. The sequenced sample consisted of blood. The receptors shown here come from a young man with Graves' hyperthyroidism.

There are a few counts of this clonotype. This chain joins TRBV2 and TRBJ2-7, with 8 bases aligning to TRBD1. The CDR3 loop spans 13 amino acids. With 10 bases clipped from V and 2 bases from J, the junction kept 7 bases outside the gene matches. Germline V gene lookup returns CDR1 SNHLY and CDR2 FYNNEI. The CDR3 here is CATLTGATYEQYF. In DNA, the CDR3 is TGTGCCACCTTGACAGGGGCCACCTACGAGCAGTACTTC.

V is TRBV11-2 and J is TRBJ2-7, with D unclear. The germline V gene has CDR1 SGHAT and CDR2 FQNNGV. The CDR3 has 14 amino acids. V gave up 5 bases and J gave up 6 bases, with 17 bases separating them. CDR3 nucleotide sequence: TGTGCCAGCAGCCACACGACCCCCGCTGGCGAGCAGTACTTC. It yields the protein CASSHTTPAGEQYF.

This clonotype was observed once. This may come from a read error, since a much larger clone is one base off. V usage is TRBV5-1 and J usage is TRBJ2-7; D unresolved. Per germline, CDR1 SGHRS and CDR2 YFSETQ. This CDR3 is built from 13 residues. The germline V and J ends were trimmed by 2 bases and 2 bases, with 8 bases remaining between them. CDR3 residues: CASSFNGTYEQYF. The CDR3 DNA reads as TGCGCCAGCAGCTTCAACGGAACCTACGAGCAGTACTTC. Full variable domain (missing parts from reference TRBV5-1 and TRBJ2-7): KAGVTQTPRYLIKTRGQQVTLSCSPISGHRSVSWYQQTPGQGLQFLFEYFSETQRNKGNFPGRFSGRQFSNSRSEMNVSTLELGDSALYLCASSFNGTYEQYFGPGTRLTVT.

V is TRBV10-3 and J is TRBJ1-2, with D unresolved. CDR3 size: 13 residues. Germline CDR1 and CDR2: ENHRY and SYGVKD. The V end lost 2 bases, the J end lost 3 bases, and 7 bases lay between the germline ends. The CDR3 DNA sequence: TGTGCCATCAGTGAGGCACGGTACTATGGCTACACCTTC. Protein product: CAISEARYYGYTF.

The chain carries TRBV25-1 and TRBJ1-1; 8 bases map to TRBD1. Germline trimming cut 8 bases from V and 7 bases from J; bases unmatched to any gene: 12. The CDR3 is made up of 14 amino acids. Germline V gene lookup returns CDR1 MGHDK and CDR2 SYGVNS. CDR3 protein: CASSPDQGAGEAFF. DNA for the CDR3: TGTGCCAGCTCACCAGACCAGGGGGCAGGTGAAGCTTTCTTT.

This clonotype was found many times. CDR3 in amino acids: CASSSWGSMNTEAFF. The DNA for the CDR3 is TGTGCCAGCAGCTCCTGGGGGTCCATGAACACTGAAGCTTTCTTT. V and J are TRBV7-9 and TRBJ1-1, with D possibly being TRBD1 (5 bases). V lost 4 bases, J lost 0 bases, and 12 bases lay in between. From germline, CDR1 is SEHNR and CDR2 FQNEAQ (reference sequence). CDR3 size: 15 residues.

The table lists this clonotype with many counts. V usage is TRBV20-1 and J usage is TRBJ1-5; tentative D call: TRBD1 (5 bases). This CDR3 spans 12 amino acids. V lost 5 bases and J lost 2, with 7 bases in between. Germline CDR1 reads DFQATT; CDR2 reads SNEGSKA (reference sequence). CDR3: CSAFRGNQPQHF. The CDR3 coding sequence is TGCAGTGCTTTCAGGGGCAATCAGCCCCAGCATTTT.

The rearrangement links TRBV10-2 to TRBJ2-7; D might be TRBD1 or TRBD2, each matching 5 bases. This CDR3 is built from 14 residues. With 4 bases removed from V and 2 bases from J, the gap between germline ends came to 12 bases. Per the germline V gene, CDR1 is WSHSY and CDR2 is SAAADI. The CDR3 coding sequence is TGCGCCAGCAGTGTGGGACGGACTCCCTACGAGCAGTACTTC. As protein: CASSVGRTPYEQYF.

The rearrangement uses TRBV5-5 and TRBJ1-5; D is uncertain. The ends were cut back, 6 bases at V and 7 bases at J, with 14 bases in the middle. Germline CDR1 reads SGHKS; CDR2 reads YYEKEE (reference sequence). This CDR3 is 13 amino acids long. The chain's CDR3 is CASTGIGRQPQHF. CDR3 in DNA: TGTGCCAGCACCGGGATCGGCCGCCAGCCCCAGCATTTT.

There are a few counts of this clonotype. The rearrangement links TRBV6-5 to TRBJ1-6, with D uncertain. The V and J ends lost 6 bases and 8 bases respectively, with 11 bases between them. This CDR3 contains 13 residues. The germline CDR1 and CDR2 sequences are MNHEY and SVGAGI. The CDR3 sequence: CASRSTGYSPLHF. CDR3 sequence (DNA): TGTGCCAGCAGGTCCACGGGGTATTCACCCCTCCACTTT.

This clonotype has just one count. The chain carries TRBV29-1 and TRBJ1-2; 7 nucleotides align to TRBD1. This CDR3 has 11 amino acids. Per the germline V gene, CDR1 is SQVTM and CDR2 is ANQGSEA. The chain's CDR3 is CSEDRASGYTF. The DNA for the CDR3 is TGCAGTGAAGACAGGGCGAGTGGCTACACCTTC.

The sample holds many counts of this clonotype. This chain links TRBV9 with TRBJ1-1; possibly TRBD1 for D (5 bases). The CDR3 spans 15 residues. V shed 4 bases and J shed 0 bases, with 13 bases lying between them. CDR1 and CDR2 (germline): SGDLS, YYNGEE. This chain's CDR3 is CASSPEGRMNTEAFF. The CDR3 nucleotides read TGTGCCAGCAGCCCTGAGGGACGGATGAACACTGAAGCTTTCTTT.

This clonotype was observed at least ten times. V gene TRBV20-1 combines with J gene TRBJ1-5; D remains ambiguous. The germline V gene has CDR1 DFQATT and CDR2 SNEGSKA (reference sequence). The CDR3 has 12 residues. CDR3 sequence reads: CSARTGNQPQHF. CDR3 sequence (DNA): TGCAGCGCAAGGACGGGCAATCAGCCCCAGCATTTT.

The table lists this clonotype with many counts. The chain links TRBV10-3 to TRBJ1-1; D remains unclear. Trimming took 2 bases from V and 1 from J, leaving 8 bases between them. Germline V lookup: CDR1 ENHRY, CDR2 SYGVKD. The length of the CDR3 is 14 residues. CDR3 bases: TGTGCCATCAGTGAGCTGGGCGGGAACACTGAAGCTTTCTTT. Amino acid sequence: CAISELGGNTEAFF.

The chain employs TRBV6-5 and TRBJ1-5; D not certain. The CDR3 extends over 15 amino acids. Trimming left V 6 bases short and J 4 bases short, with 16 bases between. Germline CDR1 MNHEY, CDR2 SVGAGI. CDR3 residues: CASSQSIKGNQPQHF. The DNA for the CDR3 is TGTGCCAGCAGCCAAAGCATCAAAGGAAATCAGCCCCAGCATTTT.

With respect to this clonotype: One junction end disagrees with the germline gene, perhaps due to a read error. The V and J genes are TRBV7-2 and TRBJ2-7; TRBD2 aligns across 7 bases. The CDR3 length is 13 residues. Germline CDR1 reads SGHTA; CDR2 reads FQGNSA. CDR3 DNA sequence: TGTGCCAACAGCTTAGGACTAGTAGGGGAGCAGTACTTC. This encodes CANSLGLVGEQYF.

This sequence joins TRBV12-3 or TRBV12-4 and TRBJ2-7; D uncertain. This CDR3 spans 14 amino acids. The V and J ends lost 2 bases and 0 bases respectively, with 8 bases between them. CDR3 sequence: CASSLFPDSYEQYF. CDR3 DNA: TGTGCCAGCAGTTTATTTCCAGACTCCTACGAGCAGTACTTC.

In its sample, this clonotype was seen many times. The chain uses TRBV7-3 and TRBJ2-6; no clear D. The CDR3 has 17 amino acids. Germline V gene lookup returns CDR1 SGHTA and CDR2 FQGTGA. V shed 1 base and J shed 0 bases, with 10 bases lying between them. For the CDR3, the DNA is TGTGCCAGCAGCTTAATACACAGCTACTCTGGGGCCAACGTCCTGACTTTC. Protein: CASSLIHSYSGANVLTF.

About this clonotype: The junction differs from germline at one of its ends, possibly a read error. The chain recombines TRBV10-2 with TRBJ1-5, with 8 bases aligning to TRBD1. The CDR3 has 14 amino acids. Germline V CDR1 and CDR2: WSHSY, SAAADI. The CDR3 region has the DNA TGTGCCAGCAGTCGGACAGGGCATAATCAGCCCCAGCATTTT. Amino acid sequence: CASSRTGHNQPQHF.

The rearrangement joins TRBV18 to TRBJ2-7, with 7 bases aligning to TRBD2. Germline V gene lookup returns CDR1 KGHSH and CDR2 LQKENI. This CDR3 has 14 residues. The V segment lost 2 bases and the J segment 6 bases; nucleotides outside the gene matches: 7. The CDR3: CASSPDNGRAEQYF. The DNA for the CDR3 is TGTGCCAGCTCACCAGATAATGGGAGGGCCGAGCAGTACTTC.

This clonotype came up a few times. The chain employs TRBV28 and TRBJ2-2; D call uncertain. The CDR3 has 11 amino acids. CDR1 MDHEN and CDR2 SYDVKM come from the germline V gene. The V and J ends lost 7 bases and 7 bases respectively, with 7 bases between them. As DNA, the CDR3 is TGTGCCAGCATCGGGCACGGGGAGCTGTTTTTT. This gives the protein CASIGHGELFF.

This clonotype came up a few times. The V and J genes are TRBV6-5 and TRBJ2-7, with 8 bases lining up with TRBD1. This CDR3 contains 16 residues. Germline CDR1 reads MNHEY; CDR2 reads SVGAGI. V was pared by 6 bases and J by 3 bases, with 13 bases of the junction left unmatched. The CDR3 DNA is TGTGCCAGCAGCCCCCGACCGGGACAGGCTATCTACGAGCAGTACTTC. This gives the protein CASSPRPGQAIYEQYF.

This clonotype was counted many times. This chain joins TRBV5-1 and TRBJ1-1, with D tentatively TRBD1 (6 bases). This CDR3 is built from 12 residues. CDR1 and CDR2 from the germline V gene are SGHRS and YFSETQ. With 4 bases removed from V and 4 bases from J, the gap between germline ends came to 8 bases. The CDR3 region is CASSQDSTEAFF. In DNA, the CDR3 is TGCGCCAGCAGCCAGGACAGCACTGAAGCTTTCTTT.

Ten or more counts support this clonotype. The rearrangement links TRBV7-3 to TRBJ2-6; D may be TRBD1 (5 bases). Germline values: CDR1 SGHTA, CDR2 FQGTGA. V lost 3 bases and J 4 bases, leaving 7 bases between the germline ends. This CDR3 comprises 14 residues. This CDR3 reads CASSLTAGANVLTF. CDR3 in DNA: TGTGCCAGCAGCTTGACAGCCGGGGCCAACGTCCTGACTTTC.

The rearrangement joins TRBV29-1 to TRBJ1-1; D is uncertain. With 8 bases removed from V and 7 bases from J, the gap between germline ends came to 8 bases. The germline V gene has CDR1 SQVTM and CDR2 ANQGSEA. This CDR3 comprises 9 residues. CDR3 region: CSPGFEAFF. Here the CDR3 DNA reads TGCAGCCCGGGCTTTGAAGCTTTCTTT.

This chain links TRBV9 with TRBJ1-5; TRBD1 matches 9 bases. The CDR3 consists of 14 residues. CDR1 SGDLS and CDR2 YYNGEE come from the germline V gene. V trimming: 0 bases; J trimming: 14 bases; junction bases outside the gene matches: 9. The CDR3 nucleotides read TGTGCCAGCAGCGTAGAGGGACAGGGCTCTAACGAGCATTTT. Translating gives CASSVEGQGSNEHF.